This T cell receptor (beta chain) was captured in a study of vaccination effects on CD4 cells after COVID-19. Study-wide context: After the second dose, samples were taken at median day 72.

Study-wide results and caveats: Infection-derived and vaccine-derived clones contracted markedly late after vaccination.

After roughly 11 days in culture, the CD4+ T cells were isolated. Convalescent patients had PCR-confirmed SARS-CoV-2 infection between March and December 2020. It was two doses of either the BNT162b2 or mRNA-1273 vaccine that participants received. V was shortened by 6 bases and J by 4 bases, with 19 bases between the two germline ends. CDR3 length: 15 residues. From germline, CDR1 is SGHRS and CDR2 YFSETQ. Sequencing used immunoSEQ multiplex PCR; TCRdb keeps in-frame clones, though not all of them. Here the sample spans tens of thousands of clones, 65% to 75% being singletons. With regard to this clone: The antigen is not known.

The chain employs TRBV5-1 and TRBJ2-5; D is perhaps TRBD1 (6 bases). The clonotype was recovered from a human donor who had a prior SARS-CoV-2 infection. The sample here was CD4+ T cells from PBMCs cultured without peptide, taken after COVID-19 vaccination. For the CDR3, the DNA is TGCGCCAGCACTATTGGACAGTCAGTCGGAGAGACCCAGTACTTC. Translated: CASTIGQSVGETQYF.